The 7 T cell receptor beta chains below were found in one sample sequenced in a study of T cell clones after liver transplantation. Libraries were prepared by immunoSEQ multiplex PCR; TCRdb keeps only in-frame clonotypes and omits some of them. Found here are 95,000 to 130,000 clones, around nine tenths of them singletons; the top ten hold 0.8% to 0.9%. This material consisted of CD4+ T cells from blood, taken 12 months after liver transplant. Receptors originate from a human patient who received a liver transplant. The T cells may come from the graft donor.

This chain joins TRBV15 and TRBJ1-2, with 7 bases matching TRBD1. Germline V gene data show CDR1 as LNHNV and CDR2 as YYDKDF (reference sequence). Losses at the gene ends were 0 bases for V and 3 bases for J; bases not matched to a gene: 4. This CDR3 has 15 amino acids. CDR3 nucleotide sequence: TGTGCCACCAGCAGAGATCGGGACAGCCACTATGGCTACACCTTC. Protein product: CATSRDRDSHYGYTF.

The chain combines TRBV28 with TRBJ2-7; TRBD2 is a possible D gene (5 bases). CDR1 and CDR2 from the germline V gene are MDHEN and SYDVKM. The CDR3 spans 17 residues. V shed 3 bases and J shed 4 bases, with 22 bases lying between them. In DNA, the CDR3 is TGTGCCAGCAGTTTTTCGGTCGGTCGGCCCGGGGTTTACGAGCAGTACTTC. Its protein product is CASSFSVGRPGVYEQYF.

The genes are TRBV7-6 and TRBJ2-7; D uncertain. This CDR3 has 14 residues. Deletions cut 5 bases from V and 0 bases from J, with 11 bases between. Germline V gene data show CDR1 as SGHVS and CDR2 as FNYEAQ. CDR3 sequence (DNA): TGTGCCAGCAGCGTAACCACTGGCTCCTACGAGCAGTACTTC. This gives the protein CASSVTTGSYEQYF.

CDR3 DNA sequence: TGTGCCAGCAGCGTGACAGGGTCTGGAAACACCATATATTTT. Protein: CASSVTGSGNTIYF. The J gene is TRBJ1-3, the V gene TRBV2; TRBD1 aligns across 7 bases. From germline, CDR1 is SNHLY and CDR2 FYNNEI. The junction had 3 bases not matched to a gene; V was cut back by 6 bases and J by 1 base. The CDR3 runs to 14 residues.

The V and J genes are TRBV5-1 and TRBJ2-3; D unclear. Trimming cost V 0 bases and J 0 bases, with 8 bases left between them. The CDR3 covers 15 residues. CDR1 is SGHRS and CDR2 is YFSETQ in the germline V gene. The CDR3 DNA follows: TGCGCCAGCAGCTTGGACAGCTCTAGCACAGATACGCAGTATTTT. The encoded protein is CASSLDSSSTDTQYF.

This clone came up once. The chain joins TRBV5-1 to TRBJ1-5; D is perhaps TRBD1 (5 bases). The CDR3 loop spans 14 amino acids. Germline CDR1 and CDR2: SGHRS and YFSETQ. V lost 4 bases to trimming and J lost 4 bases, with 12 bases between them. DNA of the CDR3: TGCGCCAGCAGCCGTAGGGGCCAAAATCAGCCCCAGCATTTT. Protein: CASSRRGQNQPQHF.

This chain links TRBV6-1 with TRBJ1-2; 8 bases fit TRBD1. The CDR3 has 14 amino acids. Losses at the gene ends were 4 bases for V and 2 bases for J; bases not matched to a gene: 3. Germline V lookup: CDR1 MNHNS, CDR2 SASEGT. The CDR3 loop reads CASSAGTGNYGYTF. The CDR3 DNA sequence: TGTGCCAGCAGTGCCGGGACAGGCAACTATGGCTACACCTTC.